This T cell receptor beta chain is drawn from a study of blood T cells in healthy people across ages. Whole-study results and caveats: Among T cells, TCR beta diversity per million cells dropped roughly linearly as age rose.

Comment on this clonotype: Its target is unknown.

Through a sample-barcoded 5' primer and a J-beta primer mix, a second PCR was run for roughly 6 to 11 cycles. Each cDNA molecule received a tag from a template-switch adaptor that had 12 random nucleotides. TCRdb recomputed calls from the 5' RACE reads with MiXCR, one row per CDR3 protein. The data hold 580,000 or so distinct CDR3 sequences, with roughly 48% observed a single time. V was trimmed by 6 bases and J by 5 bases, leaving 14 bases between them. CDR1 SGHTA and CDR2 FQGTGA come from the germline V gene. The CDR3 extends over 14 amino acids. What was sequenced was blood. The sequence came from a man older than 75 in good health. The genes are TRBV7-3 and TRBJ2-1; D tentatively fits TRBD1 or TRBD2 (5 bases each). CDR3 protein: CASRRTGPNNEQFF. In nucleotides, the CDR3 is TGTGCCAGCAGGCGAACGGGACCCAACAATGAGCAGTTCTTC.